These 25 T cell receptor beta chains share one sample of origin, sequenced in a study of regulatory T cells in long-lasting Graves disease. Through Arm-PCR of CDR3 regions and iRepertoire HTBI primers, TCR beta libraries were built. Each CDR3 protein is one row after TCRdb ran MiXCR on the multiplex PCR reads. Of some 600,000 distinct CDR3 sequences detected, about 16% appear once; the ten largest clones hold around 13%. As for time point: newly diagnosed GD, antithyroid drugs for less than 3 months. Preparation of the TCR library used RNA extracted from PBMCs. The same specimen was also included in a second study, on T cells in Graves' hyperthyroidism and ophthalmopathy.

This material consisted of peripheral blood mononuclear cells (PBMCs), taken at new diagnosis, from a patient treated with antithyroid drugs. These receptors were collected from a man aged 18 to 30 with Graves disease.

Worth noting for this clonotype: Just one base apart from a much larger clone, this may be a read error. The chain carries TRBV11-2 and TRBJ2-1; 8 bases map to TRBD2. CDR3 length equals 15 residues. Germline V gene lookup returns CDR1 SGHAT and CDR2 FQNNGV. The CDR3 DNA reads as TGTGCCAACAGCCTAACTAGCGGCGCCCACAATGAGCAGTTCTTC. It is translated as CANSLTSGAHNEQFF.

The rearrangement joins TRBV11-3 to TRBJ2-2; D unclear. Trimming took 3 bases from V and 7 from J, leaving 6 bases between them. The CDR3 is 12 amino acids. The germline gives CDR1 SGHNT, CDR2 YENEEA. Here the CDR3 reads CASSLSHGELFF. Here the CDR3 DNA reads TGTGCCAGCAGCTTGAGTCACGGGGAGCTGTTTTTT.

This clonotype has a count of ten or more. This chain connects TRBV27 to TRBJ2-1, with 10 bases fitting TRBD1. CDR1 MNHEY and CDR2 SMNVEV come from the germline V gene (reference sequence). The junction had 10 bases not matched to a gene; V was cut back by 6 bases and J by 8 bases. This CDR3 has 15 amino acids. The CDR3 loop is CASSQRQGAIDEQFF. The CDR3, as DNA: TGTGCCAGCAGCCAAAGACAGGGGGCTATCGATGAGCAGTTCTTC.

This clonotype was counted ten times or more. The chain carries TRBV7-3 and TRBJ2-5; the D gene could be TRBD1 or TRBD2 (5 bases each). The CDR3 has 13 amino acids. Looked up from germline, CDR1 is SGHTA and CDR2 is FQGTGA. V was trimmed by 1 base and J by 5 bases, leaving 8 bases between them. CDR3 DNA sequence: TGTGCCAGCAGCTTAAATTGGGGGGAGACCCAGTACTTC. It translates to CASSLNWGETQYF.

Comments on this clonotype: A much larger clone lies a single base off, so this may be a read error. Given the absence of the conserved phenylalanine or tryptophan at the CDR3 end, a read error is likely. The chain combines TRBV2 with TRBJ2-7, with TRBD2 matching 7 bases. The CDR3 runs 15 residues. The trim removed 7 bases at V and 1 base at J, leaving 10 bases unmatched. Per the germline V gene, CDR1 is SNHLY and CDR2 is FYNNEI. The CDR3 region is CASKTLAVLSYEQYS. In DNA, the CDR3 is TGTGCCAGCAAAACCCTAGCGGTTTTATCCTACGAGCAGTACTCC.

This clonotype has at least ten counts. The J gene is TRBJ2-3, the V gene TRBV11-2; 8 nucleotides match TRBD2. The V and J ends lost 3 bases and 1 base, in that order; junction bases with no gene match: 12. The germline gives CDR1 SGHAT, CDR2 FQNNGV. The CDR3 covers 18 residues. The CDR3 DNA sequence: TGTGCCAGCAGCTTGGGAAGACTAGCGACGGGGGGCACAGATACGCAGTATTTT. The encoded protein is CASSLGRLATGGTDTQYF.

The gene calls are TRBV24-1 and TRBJ2-3, with TRBD2 as a possible D gene (6 bases). The length of the CDR3 is 11 residues. CDR1 and CDR2 (germline): KGHDR, SFDVKD. The V gene lost 9 bases and the J gene lost 7 bases, with 10 bases spanning the gap. The CDR3 DNA is TGTGCCACCGGACGGGGGAATACGCAGTATTTT. It codes for CATGRGNTQYF.

This clonotype turned up a few times. This chain connects TRBV11-2 to TRBJ2-6; D not resolved. Deletions cut 5 bases from V and 0 bases from J, with 8 bases between. The CDR3 consists of 15 residues. In germline, CDR1 is SGHAT, CDR2 FQNNGV. The CDR3 nucleotides read TGTGCCAGCAGCGGGGAATTCTCTGGGGCCAACGTCCTGACTTTC. Translating gives CASSGEFSGANVLTF.

This clonotype was seen a few times. The chain carries TRBV30 and TRBJ1-2; D remains unclear. Trimming cost V 0 bases and J 4 bases, with 9 bases left between them. Looked up from germline, CDR1 is GTSNPN and CDR2 is SVGIG (reference sequence). This CDR3 has 13 amino acids. The CDR3 coding sequence is TGTGCCTGGAGTGTTAGGCAGCCCTATGGCTACACCTTC. It specifies CAWSVRQPYGYTF.

Worth noting for this clonotype: This may be a read error, as it is one base from a much larger clone. The chain links TRBV11-2 to TRBJ2-7; the match to TRBD1 covers 8 bases. From germline, CDR1 is SGHAT and CDR2 FQNNGV. This CDR3 is built from 14 residues. Losses at the gene ends were 5 bases for V and 5 bases for J; bases not matched to a gene: 8. The CDR3: CASSPDRGGDEQYF. CDR3 nucleotides: TGTGCCAGCAGCCCTGACAGGGGAGGCGACGAGCAGTACTTC.

The V call is TRBV7-8, the J call TRBJ2-4; no firm D call. CDR1 and CDR2 (germline): SGHVS, FQNEAQ. This CDR3 has 16 residues. Trimming pared 8 bases from V and 1 base from J, leaving 18 bases between. The DNA for the CDR3 is TGTGCCAGCGCCCGGGCCCCGTCCGCTGCCAAAAACATTCAGTACTTC. Translation: CASARAPSAAKNIQYF.

Ten or more counts support this clonotype. J is TRBJ2-7 and V is TRBV12-3 or TRBV12-4; maybe TRBD1 (5 bases). The CDR3 contains 14 residues. V lost 6 bases and J lost 2, with 14 bases in between. DNA for the CDR3: TGTGCCAGCAGCCCCCGAGACAGAGCCTACGAGCAGTACTTC. Encoded protein: CASSPRDRAYEQYF.

The chain carries TRBV20-1 and TRBJ1-4; D unresolved. V was shortened by 5 bases and J by 0 bases, with 10 bases between the two germline ends. CDR1 is DFQATT, CDR2 SNEGSKA, per germline (reference sequence). The CDR3 is made up of 14 amino acids. CDR3 sequence (DNA): TGCAGTGCTTCCACAGTGGCAACTAATGAAAAACTGTTTTTT. Its translation: CSASTVATNEKLFF.

Only a few counts were recorded for this clonotype. A much larger clonotype is one base distant, so this may be a read error. The chain couples TRBV7-3 to TRBJ2-1; 11 positions agree with TRBD2. Per germline, CDR1 SGHTA and CDR2 FQGTGA. After removal of 5 bases from V and 4 bases from J, the junction contained 7 bases not matched to a gene. The CDR3 is 16 amino acids. CDR3: CASSPSGTSGYNEQFF. The CDR3 DNA reads TGTGCCAGCAGCCCATCCGGGACTAGCGGATACAATGAGCAGTTCTTC.

The chain uses TRBV19 and TRBJ1-2; D ambiguous. V was trimmed by 3 bases and J by 8 bases, leaving 16 bases between them. There are 14 residues in the CDR3. Per germline, CDR1 LNHDA and CDR2 SQIVND (reference sequence). CDR3 amino acids: CASSILGSYEGYTF. CDR3 coding DNA: TGTGCCAGTAGTATCCTGGGGTCGTATGAAGGCTACACCTTC. Full variable domain (outside the CDR3, taken from reference TRBV19 and TRBJ1-2): DGGITQSPKYLFRKEGQNVTLSCEQNLNHDAMYWYRQDPGQGLRLIYYSQIVNDFQKGDIAEGYSVSREKKESFPLTVTSAQKNPTAFYLCASSILGSYEGYTFGSGTRLTVV.

In this sample, this clonotype turned up many times. J is TRBJ1-1 and V is TRBV15; D unclear. The CDR3 loop spans 14 amino acids. V was cut by 3 bases and J by 6 bases, with 14 bases left in between. Germline V lookup: CDR1 LNHNV, CDR2 YYDKDF (reference sequence). The CDR3 DNA is TGTGCCACCAGCAGGGGAGGTGATCTTTCTGAAGCTTTCTTT. Translated: CATSRGGDLSEAFF.

This clonotype has a handful of counts. The chain combines TRBV20-1 with TRBJ2-3, with D uncertain. Germline assignment: CDR1 DFQATT and CDR2 SNEGSKA (reference sequence). Deletions cut 2 bases from V and 4 bases from J, with 10 bases between. This CDR3 contains 13 residues. As DNA, the CDR3 is TGCAGTGCTAGACGGTCGGTCGCAGATACGCAGTATTTT. Translating it yields CSARRSVADTQYF.

This clonotype was seen at least ten times. The chain uses TRBV6-2 or TRBV6-3 and TRBJ2-1; 7 nucleotides match TRBD2. This CDR3 spans 14 amino acids. The ends lost 8 bases at V and 8 bases at J; junction bases unmatched: 12. Germline V gene lookup returns CDR1 MNHEY and CDR2 SVGEGT. CDR3 sequence: CASRSGTTLDEQFF. CDR3 sequence (DNA): TGTGCCAGCCGCTCCGGGACTACTCTCGATGAGCAGTTCTTC.

Many counts were recorded for this clonotype. The V gene is TRBV27, the J gene TRBJ1-2; 9 bases fit TRBD1. Germline V gene sequence: CDR1 MNHEY, CDR2 SMNVEV (reference sequence). The CDR3 extends over 14 amino acids. V was pared by 2 bases and J by 5 bases, with 3 bases of the junction left unmatched. CDR3 bases: TGTGCCAGCAGTTTAAGCGGACAGGGGTATGGCTACACCTTC. Encoded protein: CASSLSGQGYGYTF.

This clonotype was detected only a few times. The chain uses TRBV3-1 and TRBJ2-2, with 7 positions matching TRBD2. Germline CDR1 LGHDT, CDR2 YNNKEL (reference sequence). V was pared by 0 bases and J by 5 bases, with 6 bases of the junction left unmatched. The CDR3 is 16 residues long. This CDR3 is CASSQDITGGTGELFF. The CDR3 DNA reads TGTGCCAGCAGCCAAGATATAACGGGAGGAACCGGGGAGCTGTTTTTT. The entire variable domain, with the rest obtained from reference TRBV3-1 and TRBJ2-2, is as follows: DTAVSQTPKYLVTQMGNDKSIKCEQNLGHDTMYWYKQDSKKFLKIMFSYNNKELIINETVPNRFSPKSPDKAHLNLHINSLELGDSAVYFCASSQDITGGTGELFFGEGSRLTVL.

This clonotype occurred many times. The V and J genes are TRBV27 and TRBJ2-1; 7 nucleotides align to TRBD2. CDR3 length equals 15 residues. With V trimmed by 5 bases and J by 5 bases, 9 bases remained unmatched. Germline V gives CDR1 MNHEY, CDR2 SMNVEV (reference sequence). The CDR3: CASSTLAGVNNEQFF. The CDR3 DNA sequence: TGTGCCAGCAGTACGTTAGCGGGTGTTAACAATGAGCAGTTCTTC.

The CDR3 loop reads CASSQAGQGVINEKLFF. As DNA, the CDR3 is TGTGCCAGCAGCCAGGCGGGACAGGGGGTTATTAATGAAAAACTGTTTTTT. V gene TRBV3-1 combines with J gene TRBJ1-4, with 11 bases that match TRBD1. J was trimmed by 4 bases and V by 3 bases; bases with no gene match: 7. This CDR3 spans 17 amino acids. CDR1 LGHDT and CDR2 YNNKEL come from the germline V gene (reference sequence).

This clonotype was counted ten times or more. One end of the junction does not line up with germline, which may come from a read error. This chain uses TRBV5-1 with TRBJ2-1; 10 nucleotides line up with TRBD2. Germline V lookup: CDR1 SGHRS, CDR2 YFSETQ. There are 15 residues in the CDR3. CDR3 DNA: TGTGCCAGCAGTTTGCGGCTAGCGGGAGCCAATGAGCAGTTCTTC. It specifies CASSLRLAGANEQFF.

Ten or more counts support this clonotype. This chain links TRBV10-3 with TRBJ2-7; TRBD2 matches at 9 bases. Germline V lookup: CDR1 ENHRY, CDR2 SYGVKD. This CDR3 contains 15 residues. The ends lost 4 bases at V and 3 bases at J; junction bases unmatched: 7. Here the CDR3 DNA reads TGTGCCATCAGTGGGGTGGCTAGCGGGGTCTACGAGCAGTACTTC. Protein: CAISGVASGVYEQYF.

A few counts support this clonotype. The V and J genes are TRBV20-1 and TRBJ2-5; no clear D gene. The CDR3 extends over 16 amino acids. Germline CDR1 DFQATT, CDR2 SNEGSKA (reference sequence). The germline V and J ends were trimmed by 1 base and 1 base, with 16 bases remaining between them. This chain's CDR3 is CSARGPWATFQETQYF. The CDR3 DNA is TGCAGTGCTAGAGGGCCATGGGCTACGTTCCAAGAGACCCAGTACTTC.